What follows are 18 T cell receptor beta chains derived from one specimen sequenced in a study of Tregs in tolerant kidney transplant recipients. The protocol was immunoSEQ multiplex PCR, while the TCRdb copy is restricted to in-frame clones and leaves out a portion. The profile shows 50,000 to 65,000 clones, more than 75% of them singletons. Mixed chimerism was transient after nonmyeloablative marrow transplants from related graft donors. The sample here was CD4+ T cells from blood (PBMCs), taken 6 months after the transplant. All receptors come from a human patient who received a combined kidney and bone marrow transplant. Some T cells may possibly be graft donor cells.

The chain combines TRBV5-6 with TRBJ2-1, with 11 positions matching TRBD1. The CDR3 covers 15 residues. From germline, CDR1 is SGHDT and CDR2 YYEEEE. The V segment lost 4 bases and the J segment 7 bases; nucleotides outside the gene matches: 7. CDR3 nucleotide sequence: TGTGCCAGCAGCAGAACCGGGACAGGGGGGAATGAGCAGTTCTTC. This encodes CASSRTGTGGNEQFF. The whole variable domain, filled in from reference TRBV5-6 and TRBJ2-1, reads DAGVTQSPTHLIKTRGQQVTLRCSPKSGHDTVSWYQQALGQGPQFIFQYYEEEERQRGNFPDRFSGHQFPNYSSELNVNALLLGDSALYLCASSRTGTGGNEQFFGPGTRLTVL.

About this clone itself: One junction end does not reproduce the germline sequence, and a read error may be involved. The chain links TRBV30 to TRBJ1-6, with D unresolved. CDR3 length equals 11 residues. Germline V CDR1 and CDR2: GTSNPN, SVGIG (reference sequence). The CDR3 sequence: CAWSANSPLHF. The CDR3 DNA sequence: TGTGCCTGGAGTGCTAATTCCCCCCTCCACTTT.

This clone occurred once. The chain recombines TRBV19 with TRBJ1-6; 10 bases match TRBD1. Germline CDR1 is LNHDA and CDR2 is SQIVND (reference sequence). Germline trimming cut 3 bases from V and 8 bases from J; bases unmatched to any gene: 7. This CDR3 has 16 amino acids. CDR3 in DNA: TGTGCCAGTAGTATCCTTTTCGGGACAGGGGATTCACCCCTCCACTTT. Amino acid sequence: CASSILFGTGDSPLHF. Based on the CDR3 plus reference TRBV19 and TRBJ1-6, the full variable domain is DGGITQSPKYLFRKEGQNVTLSCEQNLNHDAMYWYRQDPGQGLRLIYYSQIVNDFQKGDIAEGYSVSREKKESFPLTVTSAQKNPTAFYLCASSILFGTGDSPLHFGNGTRLTVT.

This chain links TRBV5-1 with TRBJ2-2; no clear D gene. Per the germline V gene, CDR1 is SGHRS and CDR2 is YFSETQ. The CDR3 length is 16 residues. V was pared by 1 base and J by 0 bases, with 10 bases between. CDR3 bases: TGCGCCAGCAGCTTGTATGGGCCCTCGAACACCGGGGAGCTGTTTTTT. Amino acids: CASSLYGPSNTGELFF. Looking up the rest from reference TRBV5-1 and TRBJ2-2 gives the full variable domain: KAGVTQTPRYLIKTRGQQVTLSCSPISGHRSVSWYQQTPGQGLQFLFEYFSETQRNKGNFPGRFSGRQFSNSRSEMNVSTLELGDSALYLCASSLYGPSNTGELFFGEGSRLTVL.

The chain carries TRBV7-8 and TRBJ1-2, with D perhaps matching TRBD1 (5 bases). Germline CDR1 reads SGHVS; CDR2 reads FQNEAQ. The CDR3 contains 15 residues. With 5 bases removed from V and 6 bases from J, the gap between germline ends came to 19 bases. The CDR3 here is CASSTTGSPPNGYTF. Written as DNA, the CDR3 is TGTGCCAGCAGCACAACAGGTTCCCCCCCGAATGGCTACACCTTC. The full variable domain, rest sourced from reference TRBV7-8 and TRBJ1-2, is GAGVSQSPRYKVAKRGQDVALRCDPISGHVSLFWYQQALGQGPEFLTYFQNEAQLDKSGLPSDRFFAERPEGSVSTLKIQRTQQEDSAVYLCASSTTGSPPNGYTFGSGTRLTVV.

This clone has only one observation. The rearrangement uses TRBV6-5 and TRBJ1-2; D is perhaps TRBD1 (6 bases). Trimming removed 6 bases from V and 8 bases from J, with 16 bases in between. Germline V gene data show CDR1 as MNHEY and CDR2 as SVGAGI. The CDR3 consists of 13 residues. The chain's CDR3 is CASRNNRVGGYTF. The CDR3 coding sequence is TGTGCCAGCAGAAACAACAGGGTTGGGGGCTACACCTTC.

V usage is TRBV6-5 and J usage is TRBJ2-7; 7 bases map to TRBD1. Trimming took 5 bases from V and 5 from J; bases not matched to a gene: 9. The CDR3 sequence is 14 residues long. The germline gives CDR1 MNHEY, CDR2 SVGAGI. CDR3 sequence: CASSRGQNGHEQYF. The CDR3 DNA sequence: TGTGCCAGCAGTAGGGGGCAAAATGGCCACGAGCAGTACTTC.

The CDR3 DNA reads as TGTGCCAGCAGCCCCGGGACTAGCGGGGGGAGCTCCTACAATGAGCAGTTCTTC. Residues: CASSPGTSGGSSYNEQFF. The chain is built from TRBV7-9 and TRBJ2-1; TRBD2 agrees at 15 bases. The CDR3 has 18 residues. Germline lookup yields CDR1 SEHNR and CDR2 FQNEAQ (reference sequence). V trimming: 5 bases; J trimming: 0 bases; junction bases outside the gene matches: 5.

The chain recombines TRBV6-1 with TRBJ2-5; weak D call: TRBD2 (6 bases). V lost 0 bases, J lost 2 bases, and 7 bases lay in between. This CDR3 spans 14 amino acids. Germline CDR1 and CDR2: MNHNS and SASEGT. The CDR3 DNA reads as TGTGCCAGCAGTGAAGCAGCGGGTCAAGAGACCCAGTACTTC. Its protein is CASSEAAGQETQYF.

The rearrangement uses TRBV4-3 and TRBJ1-2; a possible D gene is TRBD1 (5 bases). V gave up 0 bases and J gave up 3 bases, with 11 bases separating them. From germline, CDR1 is LGHNA and CDR2 YSLEER. The CDR3 contains 15 residues. Here the CDR3 DNA reads TGCGCCAGCAGCCAAGAGATAGTACAGGACTATGGCTACACCTTC. It specifies CASSQEIVQDYGYTF.

V gene TRBV7-2 combines with J gene TRBJ1-2; the D gene is possibly TRBD1 (5 bases). V was cut by 5 bases and J by 2 bases, with 12 bases left in between. The CDR3 loop spans 14 amino acids. CDR1 is SGHTA and CDR2 is FQGNSA in the germline V gene. CDR3 sequence reads: CASSDSILNYGYTF. In DNA, the CDR3 is TGTGCCAGCAGCGACAGTATTCTCAACTATGGCTACACCTTC.

CDR3 sequence: CACGTSAYEQYF. In DNA, the CDR3 is TGTGCCTGTGGGACTAGCGCCTACGAGCAGTACTTC. The rearrangement joins TRBV30 to TRBJ2-7; 10 nucleotides align to TRBD2. In germline, CDR1 is GTSNPN, CDR2 SVGIG (reference sequence). The CDR3 covers 12 residues. V gave up 6 bases and J gave up 2 bases; unmatched junction bases: 1.

This clone was counted a single time. The rearrangement uses TRBV7-6 and TRBJ1-2; TRBD1 agrees at 9 bases. This CDR3 has 15 residues. CDR1 is SGHVS, CDR2 FNYEAQ, per germline. J gave up 4 bases and V 6 bases, and 9 bases lay outside the gene matches. As DNA, the CDR3 is TGTGCCAGCAGTCAGGGACAGGGTGTGTTCTATGGCTACACCTTC. Its translation is CASSQGQGVFYGYTF.

J is TRBJ2-3 and V is TRBV14; the D gene is possibly TRBD1 (6 bases). V dropped 1 base and J dropped 0 bases, with 20 bases sitting between them. CDR3 length: 19 residues. Germline CDR1 is SGHDN and CDR2 is FVKESK. The CDR3 spells CASSQGMWTDFTSTDTQYF. CDR3 coding DNA: TGTGCCAGCAGCCAAGGAATGTGGACAGATTTCACTAGCACAGATACGCAGTATTTT.

With respect to this clone: The CDR3 end shows no conserved phenylalanine or tryptophan, and so a read error is likely. The chain uses TRBV11-3 and TRBJ2-2; 9 nucleotides align to TRBD2. CDR3 length equals 15 residues. Looked up from germline, CDR1 is SGHNT and CDR2 is YENEEA. The V segment lost 5 bases and the J segment 2 bases; nucleotides outside the gene matches: 3. In DNA, the CDR3 is TGTGCCAGCAGCCCACTAGCGGGCAACACCGGGGAGCTGTTTTTG. Protein product: CASSPLAGNTGELFL.

The V and J genes are TRBV7-6 and TRBJ1-6, with 11 bases lining up with TRBD1. The CDR3 has 18 residues. The trim removed 1 base at V and 5 bases at J, leaving 7 bases unmatched. Germline-derived CDR1 and CDR2 are SGHVS and FNYEAQ. The CDR3 nucleotides are TGTGCCAGCAGCTTAGGTGGGACAGGGGGTGAAGATAATTCACCCCTCCACTTT. It yields the protein CASSLGGTGGEDNSPLHF.

This chain connects TRBV28 to TRBJ2-3; TRBD2 matches 8 bases. There are 14 residues in the CDR3. Germline assignment: CDR1 MDHEN and CDR2 SYDVKM. The ends lost 4 bases at V and 4 bases at J; junction bases unmatched: 4. The CDR3 reads CASSSGGLADTQYF. CDR3 in DNA: TGTGCCAGCAGTTCGGGGGGGCTGGCAGATACGCAGTATTTT.

The CDR3 nucleotides are TGCGCCAGCAGCCGCCAAGCGGGAAGCTCCTACAATGAGCAGTTCTTC. This translates into CASSRQAGSSYNEQFF. The J gene is TRBJ2-1, the V gene TRBV4-3; 7 nucleotides agree with TRBD2. Trimming cost V 4 bases and J 0 bases; bases outside gene matches: 6. Germline loops: CDR1 LGHNA, CDR2 YSLEER. The CDR3 is made up of 16 amino acids.